This section outlines one TCR beta chain sequence together with its context. Its antigen is undetermined. The data were taken from a study of T cells after yellow fever vaccination. General study results and limits: It was a small share of clonotypes that appeared in both CD4 and CD8 compartments.

Germline CDR1 SGHNT, CDR2 YYREEE (reference sequence). Deletions cut 5 bases from V and 4 bases from J, with 15 bases between. The CDR3 loop spans 14 amino acids. Researchers made TCR cDNA using 5'RACE template switching, and this step added a universal primer site and UMIs. TCRdb used MiXCR to reprocess the 5' RACE reads, holding one entry per CDR3 protein. The sample records fewer than 400,000 distinct CDR3 sequences, about 10% being singletons. The sequenced sample was CD4+ T cells sorted from PBMCs, obtained 45 days after the yellow fever booster vaccination. The TCR was taken from a man aged 18 to 35 who received the YFV17D yellow fever vaccine. The chain carries TRBV5-4 and TRBJ2-5, with D possibly being TRBD1 or TRBD2 (5 bases each). The CDR3 coding sequence is TGTGCCAGCAGGCCCGGGGCCGAGGGAGAGACCCAGTACTTC. It encodes CASRPGAEGETQYF.